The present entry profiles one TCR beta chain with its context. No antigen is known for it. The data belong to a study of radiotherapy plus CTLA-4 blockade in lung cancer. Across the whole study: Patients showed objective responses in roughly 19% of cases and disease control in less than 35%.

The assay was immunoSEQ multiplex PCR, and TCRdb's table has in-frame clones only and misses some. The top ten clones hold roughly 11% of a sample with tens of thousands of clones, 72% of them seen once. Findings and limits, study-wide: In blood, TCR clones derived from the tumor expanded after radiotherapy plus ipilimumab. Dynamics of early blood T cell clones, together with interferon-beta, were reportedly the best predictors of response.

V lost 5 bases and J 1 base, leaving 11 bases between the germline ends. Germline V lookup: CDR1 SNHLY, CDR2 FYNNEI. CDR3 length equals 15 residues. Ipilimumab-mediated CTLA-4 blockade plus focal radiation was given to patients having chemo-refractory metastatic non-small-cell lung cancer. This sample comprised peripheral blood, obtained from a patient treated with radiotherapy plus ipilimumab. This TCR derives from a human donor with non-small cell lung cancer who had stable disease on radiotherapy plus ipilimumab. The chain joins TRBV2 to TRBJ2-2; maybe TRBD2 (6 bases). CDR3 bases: TGTGCCAGCAGTCCTCCGGGACTGAACACCGGGGAGCTGTTTTTT. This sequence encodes CASSPPGLNTGELFF.